The 10 T cell receptor beta chains in this list originate from one sample, sequenced in a study of stem cell transplantation in POMP-related autoinflammatory disease (dated by TCRdb to the early 2020s). The sample's time point label, in plain terms: after hematopoietic stem cell transplant. The receptor library was made with the immunoSEQ multiplex PCR assay. Drawn from immuneACCESS, this table holds only the in-frame rearrangements with V and J called that TCRdb kept. Clones are partly lost; checked studies trace under half to an unresolved V gene and leave the rest unexplained. This sample holds 9,000 to 10,000 clones; 70% to 80% were observed only once. Of the sample, about 4.7% falls within the top ten clones. The sequences come from CD4+ T cells from PBMCs, collected after stem cell transplantation. These receptors originate from a human patient with POMP-related autoinflammation and immune dysregulation (PRAID). Post transplant, some T cells may arise from the graft donor.

The gene calls are TRBV4-1 and TRBJ2-5; TRBD1 might be the D (6 bases). The CDR3 is 16 amino acids. Trimming removed 4 bases at V and 3 bases at J, with 18 bases between. Germline V gene data show CDR1 as MGHRA and CDR2 as YSYEKL. CDR3: CASSRLNRVGEETQYF. In DNA, the CDR3 is TGCGCCAGCAGCCGTTTGAACAGGGTAGGGGAAGAGACCCAGTACTTC.

V is TRBV19 and J is TRBJ2-7; the D gene is possibly TRBD1 (6 bases). The CDR3 contains 14 residues. Germline CDR1 reads LNHDA; CDR2 reads SQIVND (reference sequence). With 5 bases removed from V and 2 bases from J, the gap between germline ends came to 13 bases. DNA of the CDR3: TGTGCCAGTAGTCGGAACAGGGAGACCTACGAGCAGTACTTC. This sequence encodes CASSRNRETYEQYF.

The genes are TRBV29-1 and TRBJ2-1; no firm D call. Trimming stripped 4 bases from V and 0 bases from J, with 10 bases between. Germline V gene sequence: CDR1 SQVTM, CDR2 ANQGSEA. CDR3 length: 14 amino acids. DNA for the CDR3: TGCAGCGTTGTTTTGAGCTACTCCTACAATGAGCAGTTCTTC. Protein: CSVVLSYSYNEQFF.

The chain links TRBV3-1 (or the pseudogene TRBV3-2) to TRBJ2-1, with a tentative D call TRBD2 (5 bases). CDR3 size: 13 residues. Germline CDR1 LGHDT, CDR2 YNNKEL (reference sequence). V lost 0 bases and J 7 bases, leaving 7 bases between the germline ends. This CDR3 is CASSQDQRNEQFF. The DNA for the CDR3 is TGTGCCAGCAGCCAAGATCAGCGGAATGAGCAGTTCTTC.

This clone was recorded a few times. The chain is built from TRBV11-3 and TRBJ2-7; 7 bases agree with TRBD1. Germline CDR1 SGHNT, CDR2 YENEEA. The length of the CDR3 is 15 residues. V lost 4 bases to trimming and J lost 7 bases; unmatched junction nucleotides: 13. CDR3 sequence (DNA): TGTGCCAGCAGCTCAGGAATAGGGACAGCCCCGGAGCAGTACTTC. It encodes CASSSGIGTAPEQYF.

The V gene is TRBV4-1, the J gene TRBJ1-1, with 7 bases that match TRBD1. V trimming: 1 base; J trimming: 6 bases; junction bases outside the gene matches: 11. The CDR3 has 16 residues. Germline-derived CDR1 and CDR2 are MGHRA and YSYEKL. CDR3 DNA sequence: TGCGCCAGCAGCCAAGGGGAGGGACAGATGAGGCCTGAAGCTTTCTTT. Protein: CASSQGEGQMRPEAFF.

This clone was seen more than once but under ten times. This chain links TRBV2 with TRBJ2-1; TRBD2 matches 9 bases. With 4 bases clipped from V and 6 bases from J, the junction kept 10 bases outside the gene matches. The CDR3 is 16 amino acids. CDR1 and CDR2 from the germline V gene are SNHLY and FYNNEI. The CDR3 bases are TGTGCCAGCAGTGCAGATAGCGGGAGAGTGGGCAATGAGCAGTTCTTC. Protein: CASSADSGRVGNEQFF.

The gene calls are TRBV7-2 and TRBJ2-1; D remains unclear. CDR3 length equals 15 residues. Germline CDR1 reads SGHTA; CDR2 reads FQGNSA. V was trimmed by 3 bases and J by 7 bases, leaving 16 bases between them. In DNA form, the CDR3 reads TGTGCCAGCAGCTTGCGTACCACGATAAGGAATGAGCAGTTCTTC. Its protein is CASSLRTTIRNEQFF.

This clone was counted a few times. The chain recombines TRBV6-2 or TRBV6-3 with TRBJ2-7; 7 bases line up with TRBD2. Germline lookup yields CDR1 MNHEY and CDR2 SVGEGT. V shed 4 bases and J 1 base; nucleotides not matched to a gene: 7. The CDR3 extends over 15 amino acids. CDR3 DNA: TGTGCCAGCAGTTCCATTCGGGACTATTCCTACGAGCAGTACTTC. This codes for CASSSIRDYSYEQYF.

This chain connects TRBV15 to TRBJ2-7, with 8 positions matching TRBD1. This CDR3 region has 16 residues. Looked up from germline, CDR1 is LNHNV and CDR2 is YYDKDF (reference sequence). V lost 0 bases and J lost 0; bases outside the gene matches: 4. The CDR3 protein is CATSRDGTGRSYEQYF. The DNA for the CDR3 is TGTGCCACCAGCAGAGATGGGACAGGACGCTCCTACGAGCAGTACTTC.